Listed here is a single TCR beta chain. A much larger clone lies a single base off, so this may be a read error. The CDR3 spans 15 residues. Germline V CDR1 and CDR2: DFQATT, SNEGSKA (reference sequence). This entry is derived from a study of tumor and adjacent non-tumor tissue in lung cancer. The template was RNA from unsorted bulk tissue. A modified ARM-PCR protocol with three rounds of nested PCR amplified TCRbeta. TCRdb re-called the multiplex PCR reads with MiXCR, one entry per CDR3 protein. The sample lists 200,000 to 250,000 distinct CDR3 sequences; about two thirds were seen once. The rearrangement joins TRBV20-1 to TRBJ1-1; 9 positions match TRBD1. This clonotype originated in a man between 60 and 75 years old with non-small cell lung cancer. The specimen sequenced was lung tumor tissue. The CDR3 DNA is TGCAGTGCTAGAAGCCTTGACAGGGGGAACACTGAAGCTCTCTTT. This encodes CSARSLDRGNTEALF.